Sequencing of this TCR beta chain was carried out in a study of blood T cell repertoires in COVID-19. Study details: Donors in the United States, Italy and Spain gave samples during acute or convalescent COVID-19.

Germline lookup yields CDR1 SGHRS and CDR2 YFSETQ. This CDR3 is built from 15 residues. The V end lost 0 bases, the J end lost 2 bases, and 12 bases lay between the germline ends. Assay used: immunoSEQ multiplex PCR; TCRdb lists only in-frame clones, some missing. The table has some 140,000 clones, around 87% seen once; the top ten hold about a sixth. This rearrangement joins TRBV5-1 to TRBJ2-7, with D perhaps TRBD2 (5 bases). The material sequenced was peripheral blood. This clonotype was obtained from a woman aged 50 to 60 who had recovered from COVID-19. CDR3 DNA: TGCGCCAGCAGCTTGGGTATGGACTTCACCTACGAGCAGTACTTC. This translates into CASSLGMDFTYEQYF.